The sample holds a few counts of the clone carrying this T cell receptor beta chain. The antigen is not known. Cultured cells yielded isolated CD4+ T cells after 10 days. The person had a PCR-confirmed SARS-CoV-2 infection during March to December 2020. Two doses of either BNT162b2 or mRNA-1273 were given to each participant. The CDR3 is 15 residues long. V was clipped by 3 bases and J by 7 bases; unmatched bases: 6. CDR1 and CDR2 from the germline V gene are SGHNT and YYREEE (reference sequence). Clones were read by immunoSEQ multiplex PCR, and TCRdb kept only the in-frame ones, dropping some. This table has 30,000 to 35,000 clones, roughly four fifths appearing once. The data were obtained in a study of vaccination effects on CD4 cells after COVID-19.

The genes are TRBV5-4 and TRBJ1-6; 8 bases line up with TRBD1. This TCR was recovered from a human donor who had a prior SARS-CoV-2 infection. The specimen was CD4+ T cells from PBMCs cultured without peptide, collected after COVID-19 vaccination. CDR3 protein: CASSSRTGPNSPLHF. CDR3 in DNA: TGTGCCAGCAGCTCAAGGACAGGGCCGAATTCACCCCTCCACTTT.